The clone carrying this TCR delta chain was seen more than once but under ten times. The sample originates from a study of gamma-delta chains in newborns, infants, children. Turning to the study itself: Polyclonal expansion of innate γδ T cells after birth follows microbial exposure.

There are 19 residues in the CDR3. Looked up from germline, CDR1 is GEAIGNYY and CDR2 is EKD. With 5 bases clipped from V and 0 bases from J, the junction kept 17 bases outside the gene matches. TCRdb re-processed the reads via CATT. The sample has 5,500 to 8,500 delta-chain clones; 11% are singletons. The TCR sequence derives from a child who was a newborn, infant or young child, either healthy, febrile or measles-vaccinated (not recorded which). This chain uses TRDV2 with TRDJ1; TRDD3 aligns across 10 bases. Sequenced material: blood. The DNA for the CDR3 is TGTGCCTGTGCCACTGTACTGGGGGATCTCCCAAAGTACACCGATAAACTCATCTTT. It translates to CACATVLGDLPKYTDKLIF.